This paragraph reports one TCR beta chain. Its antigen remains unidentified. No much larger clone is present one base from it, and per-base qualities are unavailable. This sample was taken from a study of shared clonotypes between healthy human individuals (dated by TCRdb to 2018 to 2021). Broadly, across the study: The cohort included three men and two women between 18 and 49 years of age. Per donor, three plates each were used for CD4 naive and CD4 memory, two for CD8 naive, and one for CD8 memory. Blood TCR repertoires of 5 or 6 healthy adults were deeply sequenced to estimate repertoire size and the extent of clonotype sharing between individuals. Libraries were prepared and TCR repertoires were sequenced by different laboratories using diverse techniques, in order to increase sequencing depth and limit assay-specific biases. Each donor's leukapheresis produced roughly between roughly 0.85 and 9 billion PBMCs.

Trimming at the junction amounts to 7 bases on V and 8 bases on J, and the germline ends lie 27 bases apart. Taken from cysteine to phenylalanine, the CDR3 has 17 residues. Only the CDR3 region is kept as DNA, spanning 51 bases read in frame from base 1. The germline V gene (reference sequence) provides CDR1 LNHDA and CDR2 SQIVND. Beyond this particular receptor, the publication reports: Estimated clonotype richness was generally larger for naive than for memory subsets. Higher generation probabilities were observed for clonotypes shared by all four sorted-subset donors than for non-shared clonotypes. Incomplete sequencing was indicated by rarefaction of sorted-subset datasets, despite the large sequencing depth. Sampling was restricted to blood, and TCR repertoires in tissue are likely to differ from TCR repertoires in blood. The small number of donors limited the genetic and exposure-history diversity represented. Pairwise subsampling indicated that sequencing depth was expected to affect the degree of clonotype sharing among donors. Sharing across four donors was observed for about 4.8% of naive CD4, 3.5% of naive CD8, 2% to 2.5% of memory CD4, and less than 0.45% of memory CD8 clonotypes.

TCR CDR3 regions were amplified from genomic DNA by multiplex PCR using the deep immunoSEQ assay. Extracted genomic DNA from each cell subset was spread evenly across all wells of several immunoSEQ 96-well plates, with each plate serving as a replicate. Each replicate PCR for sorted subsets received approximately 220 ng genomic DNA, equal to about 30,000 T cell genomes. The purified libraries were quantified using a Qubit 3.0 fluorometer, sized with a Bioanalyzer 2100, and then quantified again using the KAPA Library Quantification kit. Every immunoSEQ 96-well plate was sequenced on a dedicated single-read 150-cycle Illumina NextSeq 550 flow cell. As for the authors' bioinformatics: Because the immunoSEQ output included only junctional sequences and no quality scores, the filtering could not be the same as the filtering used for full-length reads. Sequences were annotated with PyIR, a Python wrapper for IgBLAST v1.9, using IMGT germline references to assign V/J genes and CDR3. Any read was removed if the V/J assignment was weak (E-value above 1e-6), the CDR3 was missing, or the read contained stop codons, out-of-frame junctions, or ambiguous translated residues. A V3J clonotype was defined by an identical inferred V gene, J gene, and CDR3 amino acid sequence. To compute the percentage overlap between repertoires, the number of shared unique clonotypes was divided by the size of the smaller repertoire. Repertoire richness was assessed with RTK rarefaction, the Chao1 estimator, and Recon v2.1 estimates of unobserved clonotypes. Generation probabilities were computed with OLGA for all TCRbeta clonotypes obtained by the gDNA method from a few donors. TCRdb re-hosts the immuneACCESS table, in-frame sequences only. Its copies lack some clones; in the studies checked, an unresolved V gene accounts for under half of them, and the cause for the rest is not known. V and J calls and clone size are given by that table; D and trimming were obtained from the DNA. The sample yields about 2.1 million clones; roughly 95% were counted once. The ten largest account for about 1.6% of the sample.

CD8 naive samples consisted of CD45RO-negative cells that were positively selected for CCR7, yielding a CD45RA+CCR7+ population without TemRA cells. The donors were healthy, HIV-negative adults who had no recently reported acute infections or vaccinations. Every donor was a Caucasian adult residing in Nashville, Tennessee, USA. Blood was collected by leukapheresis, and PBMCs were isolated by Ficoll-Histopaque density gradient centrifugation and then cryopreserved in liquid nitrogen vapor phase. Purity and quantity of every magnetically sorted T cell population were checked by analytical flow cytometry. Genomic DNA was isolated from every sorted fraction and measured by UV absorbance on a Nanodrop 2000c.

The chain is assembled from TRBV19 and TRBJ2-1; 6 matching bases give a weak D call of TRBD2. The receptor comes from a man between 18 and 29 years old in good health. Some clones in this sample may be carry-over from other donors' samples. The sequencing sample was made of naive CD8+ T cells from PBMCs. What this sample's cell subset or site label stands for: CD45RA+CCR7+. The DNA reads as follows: TGTGCCAGTAACTCCCCGACGGTGGGCGGGGTGATCGATGAGCAGTTCTTC. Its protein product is CASNSPTVGGVIDEQFF.